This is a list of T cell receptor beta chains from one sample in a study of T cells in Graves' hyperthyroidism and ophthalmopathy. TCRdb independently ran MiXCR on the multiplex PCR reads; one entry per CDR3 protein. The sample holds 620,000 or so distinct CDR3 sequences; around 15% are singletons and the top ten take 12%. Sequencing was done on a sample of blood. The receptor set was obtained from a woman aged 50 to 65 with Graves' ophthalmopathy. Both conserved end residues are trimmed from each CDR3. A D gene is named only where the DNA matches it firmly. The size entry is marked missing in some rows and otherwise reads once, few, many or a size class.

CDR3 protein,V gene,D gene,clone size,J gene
ASRTAGLASDTQY,TRBV12-3/TRBV12-4,TRBD2,-,TRBJ2-3
ASSIPKTGGVNYGYT,TRBV19,TRBD1,-,TRBJ1-2
SASSAGAGETQY,TRBV20-1,-,-,TRBJ2-5
ASSLYSNPSYEQY,TRBV11-2,-,many,TRBJ2-7
ASSITTDTQY,TRBV9,-,few,TRBJ2-3
SVGRGQNTEAF,TRBV29-1,-,-,TRBJ1-1
VSSERAGWSTSTDTQY,TRBV6-1,-,-,TRBJ2-3
SATKGGPTEAF,TRBV20-1,-,many,TRBJ1-1
ASSTFESFSTDTQY,TRBV11-2,-,many,TRBJ2-3
ASRGLRRKETQY,TRBV2,TRBD2,many,TRBJ2-5
AGQRASPSTDTQY,TRBV7-9,-,many,TRBJ2-3
ASSLARVAHKQF,TRBV7-2,-,many,TRBJ2-1
ATSRGTASNQPQH,TRBV15,-,-,TRBJ1-5
ASSYGPGVIYNERF,TRBV6-2/TRBV6-3,-,-,TRBJ2-1
ASSLGGGLSYNEQF,TRBV5-8,TRBD2,-,TRBJ2-1
ASSSGGAYTDTQY,TRBV5-6,TRBD2,-,TRBJ2-3
ASGADPYNEQF,TRBV27,-,many,TRBJ2-1
ASSLTGFRSETQY,TRBV28,TRBD1,-,TRBJ2-5
ASSPLAVASYEQY,TRBV27,TRBD2,few,TRBJ2-7
ASSVRSVGQSISGNTIY,TRBV6-1,-,few,TRBJ1-3
ASSFNGRGETQY,TRBV7-9,TRBD2,few,TRBJ2-5
SARTNRGTGELF,TRBV20-1,-,many,TRBJ2-2
ASSLSPGATRSPLH,TRBV27,-,-,TRBJ1-6
ASSYLQQLAGGYNEQF,TRBV6-2/TRBV6-3,TRBD2,few,TRBJ2-1
ASTVTGTSYT,TRBV28,-,many,TRBJ1-2
ASRIPDGNSGNTIY,TRBV27,-,few,TRBJ1-3
ASSFRSSYNSPLH,TRBV5-4,-,few,TRBJ1-6
ASSPPQGATVETQY,TRBV5-1,TRBD1,few,TRBJ2-5
ATSRVSALSYEQY,TRBV15,-,-,TRBJ2-7
ASSDPGRGREQF,TRBV25-1,TRBD2,few,TRBJ2-1
SARDRRTDYGYT,TRBV20-1,-,-,TRBJ1-2
ASSTPGLAGYNEQF,TRBV28,TRBD2,many,TRBJ2-1
ASSLSGQGLGTQY,TRBV28,TRBD1,many,TRBJ2-5
ASSPDGLSNEQF,TRBV12-3/TRBV12-4,-,-,TRBJ2-1
ASSVGGVGTDTQY,TRBV6-1,-,many,TRBJ2-3
ASSFSILEAF,TRBV12-3/TRBV12-4,-,many,TRBJ1-1
SARVRKNTGELF,TRBV20-1,-,many,TRBJ2-2
ASSPPGRDEQF,TRBV18,-,many,TRBJ2-1
ASTRGGGGNTEAF,TRBV7-9,-,many,TRBJ1-1
ASSRSVGFTEAF,TRBV6-1,-,few,TRBJ1-1
AITSGGDPPEREQY,TRBV10-3,TRBD2,many,TRBJ2-7
SAYRDSNNEQF,TRBV20-1,TRBD1,few,TRBJ2-1
ASSQIAGSTDTQY,TRBV14,TRBD2,many,TRBJ2-3
SVAQGAGSAYNEQF,TRBV29-1,TRBD1,once,TRBJ2-1
ASSLIPGQGQDLAF,TRBV27,TRBD1,-,TRBJ1-1
ATGRTGTTQETQY,TRBV24-1,TRBD2,few,TRBJ2-5
ASSNPGHLSGGESTGELF,TRBV6-1,-,few,TRBJ2-2
ASSSYGQGPGDTQY,TRBV11-2,TRBD1,many,TRBJ2-3
ASSPIPGTTTNEKLF,TRBV5-1,-,many,TRBJ1-4
ASRSTLQETQC,TRBV19,-,few,TRBJ2-5
ASSQDQGLGYGYT,TRBV4-3,-,few,TRBJ1-2
ASSPIGDGLAGPFGTQY,TRBV7-3,TRBD2,many,TRBJ2-3
ASSLGQVWGEQF,TRBV28,TRBD1,many,TRBJ2-1
ASSTLPGGGTDTQY,TRBV5-1,-,many,TRBJ2-3
ASRHSQNEQF,TRBV19,-,-,TRBJ2-1
ASSDDPGVSGRAHNEQF,TRBV7-3,TRBD2,many,TRBJ2-1